This entry lists 5 T cell receptor beta chains sequenced from one sample in a study of T cell clonality in common variable immunodeficiency. Findings and caveats of the study: Fewer deletions and N-nucleotide insertions were reportedly seen in common variable immunodeficiency TCR beta sequences.

Clones were read by immunoSEQ multiplex PCR, and TCRdb kept only the in-frame ones, dropping some. This sample has roughly 12,000 clones, each found more than once. Their target antigens are unknown. The source material was peripheral blood mononuclear cells. Every receptor here comes from a human donor with common variable immunodeficiency.

Details on this clone: The CDR3 goes on 3 residues after the read ends, and that part is filled in from the germline J gene. The V gene is TRBV23-1, the J gene TRBJ2-4; tentatively, D is TRBD1 (5 bases). TRBV23-1 is recorded as an ORF, its role being uncertain. V was cut by 2 bases and J by 8 bases, with 13 bases left in between. The length of the CDR3 is 14 residues. The CDR3 DNA, read in part, is TGCGCCAGCAGTCAACCCGGCAGGGAAGACATT. Its translation: CASSQPGREDI. The full CDR3 reads CASSQPGREDIQYF.

Regarding this clone: The CDR3 extends 3 residues past the end of the read, so its final part is completed from the germline J gene. The V gene is TRBV30, the J gene TRBJ1-6; 7 nucleotides agree with TRBD1. Looked up from germline, CDR1 is GTSNPN and CDR2 is SVGIG (reference sequence). V lost 0 bases to trimming and J lost 10 bases; unmatched junction nucleotides: 12. The CDR3 is 16 residues long. The CDR3 sequence is CAWSVLGTAPVSPLHF. The part of the CDR3 DNA that was read is TGTGCCTGGAGTGTACTAGGGACAGCCCCAGTCTCACCC.

This clone came up many times. The CDR3 end falls 3 residues outside the read, so it is completed with the germline J gene. The chain combines TRBV29-1 with TRBJ1-1; the D is unclear. This CDR3 spans 16 amino acids. Trimming shortened V by 4 bases and J by 0 bases, and 18 bases separated the two germline ends. Germline CDR1 and CDR2: SQVTM and ANQGSEA. The CDR3 DNA, read in part, is TGCAGCGTTGGTGGTCGCGGAACCGCCTTGAACACTGAA. Protein product: CSVGGRGTALNTE. The CDR3, in full, reads CSVGGRGTALNTEAFF.

As regards this clone: The CDR3 end falls 3 residues outside the read, so it is completed with the germline J gene. The chain uses TRBV7-9 and TRBJ1-5; TRBD1 is a possible D gene (6 bases). Trimming took 4 bases from V and 1 from J, leaving 8 bases between them. The CDR3 has 14 amino acids. Germline V gene sequence: CDR1 SEHNR, CDR2 FQNEAQ (reference sequence). The CDR3 loop reads CASSSGQSNQPQHF. Incomplete CDR3 DNA: TGTGCCAGCAGCTCTGGACAGAGCAATCAGCCC.

With regard to this clone: The DNA ends 3 residues before the CDR3 does, and the rest of the CDR3 is filled in from the germline J gene. The chain uses TRBV2 and TRBJ2-1, with no clear D. The CDR3 sequence is 16 residues long. Trimming removed 7 bases at V and 5 bases at J, with 21 bases between. CDR1 is SNHLY and CDR2 is FYNNEI in the germline V gene. CDR3 loop: CASIGLIGRVNNEQFF. The DNA read from the CDR3 is TGTGCCAGCATAGGCCTCATAGGAAGGGTAAACAATGAG.